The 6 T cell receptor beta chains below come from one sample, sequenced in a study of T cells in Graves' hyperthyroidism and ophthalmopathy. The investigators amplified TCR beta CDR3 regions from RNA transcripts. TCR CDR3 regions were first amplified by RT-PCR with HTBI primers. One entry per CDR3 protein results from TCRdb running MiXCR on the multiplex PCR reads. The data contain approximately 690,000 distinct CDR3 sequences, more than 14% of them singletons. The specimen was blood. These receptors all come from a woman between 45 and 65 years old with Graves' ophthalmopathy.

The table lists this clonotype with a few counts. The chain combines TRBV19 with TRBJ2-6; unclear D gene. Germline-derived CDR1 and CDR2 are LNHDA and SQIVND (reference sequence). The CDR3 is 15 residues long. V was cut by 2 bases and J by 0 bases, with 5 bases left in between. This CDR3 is CASSISNSGANVLTF. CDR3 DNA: TGTGCCAGTAGTATATCGAACTCTGGGGCCAACGTCCTGACTTTC.

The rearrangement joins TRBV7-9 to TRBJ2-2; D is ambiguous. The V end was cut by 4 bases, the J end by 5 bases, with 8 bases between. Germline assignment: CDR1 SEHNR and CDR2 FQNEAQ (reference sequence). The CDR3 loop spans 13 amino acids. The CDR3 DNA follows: TGTGCCAGCAGCTCGGAGTTTACCGGGGAGCTGTTTTTT. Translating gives CASSSEFTGELFF. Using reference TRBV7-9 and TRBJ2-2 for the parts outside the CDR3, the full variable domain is DTGVSQNPRHKITKRGQNVTFRCDPISEHNRLYWYRQTLGQGPEFLTYFQNEAQLEKSRLLSDRFSAERPKGSFSTLEIQRTEQGDSAMYLCASSSEFTGELFFGEGSRLTVL.

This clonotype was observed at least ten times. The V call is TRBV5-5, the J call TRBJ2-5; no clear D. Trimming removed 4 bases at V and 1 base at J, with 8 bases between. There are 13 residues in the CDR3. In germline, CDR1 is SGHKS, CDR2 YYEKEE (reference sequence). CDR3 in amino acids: CASSTEFQETQYF. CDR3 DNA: TGTGCCAGCAGCACGGAATTCCAAGAGACCCAGTACTTC.

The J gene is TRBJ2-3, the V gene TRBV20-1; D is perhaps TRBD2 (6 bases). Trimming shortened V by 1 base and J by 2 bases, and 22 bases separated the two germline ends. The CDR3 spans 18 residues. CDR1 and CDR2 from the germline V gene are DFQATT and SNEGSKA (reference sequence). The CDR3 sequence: CSARVLPGSDGNTDTQYF. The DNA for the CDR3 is TGCAGTGCTAGAGTTCTACCCGGGAGTGACGGGAACACAGATACGCAGTATTTT.

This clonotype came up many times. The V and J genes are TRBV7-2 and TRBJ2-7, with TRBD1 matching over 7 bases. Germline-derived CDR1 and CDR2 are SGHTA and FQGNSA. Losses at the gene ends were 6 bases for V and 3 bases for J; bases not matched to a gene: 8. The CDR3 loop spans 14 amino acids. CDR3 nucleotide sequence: TGTGCCAGCAGGGCCGGGACAGAGAACTACGAGCAGTACTTC. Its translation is CASRAGTENYEQYF.

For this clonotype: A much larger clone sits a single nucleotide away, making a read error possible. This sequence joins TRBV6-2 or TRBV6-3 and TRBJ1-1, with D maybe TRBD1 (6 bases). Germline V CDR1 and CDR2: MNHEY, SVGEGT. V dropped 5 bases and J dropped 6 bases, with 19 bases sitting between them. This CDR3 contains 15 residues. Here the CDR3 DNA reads TGTGCCAGCAGTAAAAGTAGGGGGAGCCCCGCTGAAGCTTTCTTT. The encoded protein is CASSKSRGSPAEAFF.